This paragraph reports one T cell receptor beta chain. Its matching antigen is unknown. Treatment reported: roughly 10-day PBMC culture with coronavirus spike peptide pools or control peptides (ViraFEST assay). Collection of the unexposed donor's CD4+ T cells took place before the COVID-19 pandemic (2011-2018). This sample was included in a study of vaccination and CD4 T cells after COVID-19. Cultured CD4+ T cell DNA underwent sequencing with the Oncomine TCR Beta short-read assay. TCRdb reanalysed the PCR reads using MiXCR and keeps one entry per CDR3 protein. Among 6,600 or so distinct CDR3 sequences listed, roughly 29% were seen once. Per the germline V gene, CDR1 is SGHRS and CDR2 is YFSETQ. V gave up 5 bases and J gave up 5 bases, with 16 bases separating them. CDR3 size: 14 residues.

V is TRBV5-1 and J is TRBJ2-5, with a possible D match to TRBD2 (5 bases). The sample consisted of CD4+ T cells from blood, cultured in vitro. This receptor was identified in a human donor in good health. The CDR3 DNA follows: TGCGCCAGCAGTTGGACTCCCCTCGGGGAGACCCAGTACTTC. This gives the protein CASSWTPLGETQYF.